These T cell receptor beta chains were read from a single sample in a study of cytomegalovirus exposure and HLA in healthy donors. Method: immunoSEQ multiplex PCR; TCRdb's copy keeps in-frame clones and lacks some. Seen in this sample are about 150,000 clones; the ten most common clones hold about 1.6%. What was sequenced was PBMCs. These receptors came from a woman in her 50s in good health and CMV-seronegative. The CDR3 runs from the conserved cysteine through the conserved F or W. The D gene is left open where the match is weak.

j_call d_call v_call cdr3_nt cdr3_aa
TRBJ2-2 TRBD2 TRBV9 TGTGCCAGCAGCTTCGGGGGGGCGAGCACCGGGGAGCTGTTTTTT CASSFGGASTGELFF
TRBJ2-1 NA TRBV5-6 TGTGCCAGCAGCTTAAGCGGGTTTATCTACAATGAGCAGTTCTTC CASSLSGFIYNEQFF
TRBJ1-2 NA TRBV9 TGTGCCAGCAGCGTTGAGGAGAACTATGGCTACACCTTC CASSVEENYGYTF
TRBJ1-2 TRBD1 TRBV7-9 TGTGCCAGCAGTCTTATGGGACAGGGGCCTGGGGGCTACACCTTC CASSLMGQGPGGYTF
TRBJ1-2 TRBD1 TRBV30 TGTGCCTGTCGCAGGGCGGACAGGGACATCTATGGCTACACCTTC CACRRADRDIYGYTF
TRBJ1-4 TRBD1 TRBV9 TGTGCCAGCAGCGTAGGTAGACAGGGAGAAAAACTGTTTTTT CASSVGRQGEKLFF
TRBJ2-1 TRBD2 TRBV28 TGTGCCAGCAGTGAGGGCACTAGCGACTACAATGAGCAGTTCTTC CASSEGTSDYNEQFF
TRBJ1-1 TRBD1 TRBV5-1 TGCGCCAGCAGCGCCGGACAGGGGTTCACTGAAGCTTTCTTT CASSAGQGFTEAFF
TRBJ1-6 NA TRBV4-2 TGTGCCAGCAGCCCCCCGGGAGGTAGTTCACCCCTCCACTTT CASSPPGGSSPLHF
TRBJ1-3 NA TRBV28 TGTGCCAGCGCTGGAGCGGGGGCGGGTGGAAACACCATATATTTT CASAGAGAGGNTIYF
TRBJ1-1 TRBD1 TRBV2 TGTGCCAGCAGTCCGCGGACAGGGAACACTGAAGCTTTCTTT CASSPRTGNTEAFF
TRBJ1-4 NA TRBV2 TGTGCCAGCAGTGAGTGGCCTACAGGTGATGAAAAACTGTTTTTT CASSEWPTGDEKLFF
TRBJ1-1 NA TRBV18 TGTGCCAGCTCACCGGTTCAGAGCGCTGAAGCTTTCTTT CASSPVQSAEAFF